This T cell receptor (beta chain) was captured by sequencing in a study of T cell repertoires in cytomegalovirus infection. Study-level results: In two of eight donors, the top clonotype was HLA-C-restricted CMV-specific. Adding up the frequency of public TCR beta families identified people who carried CMV plus the relevant HLA.

One entry per CDR3 protein, called by TCRdb with MiXCR from the reads. The sample has approximately 240,000 distinct CDR3 sequences; over 9% are singletons. In its sample, this clonotype was seen many times. Its antigen is currently unknown. This TCR derives from a human donor in good health (CMV status not recorded). Some clones in this sample may be carry-over from other donors' samples. The sequenced material came from PBMCs.

CDR3 loop: CASRGQGLDEKLFF. As DNA, the CDR3 is TGTGCCAGCAGAGGACAAGGGTTAGATGAAAAACTGTTTTTT. V gene TRBV28 combines with J gene TRBJ1-4; D may be TRBD1 (5 bases). The V gene's germline CDR1 is MDHEN and CDR2 SYDVKM. Trimming shortened V by 6 bases and J by 6 bases, and 14 bases separated the two germline ends. CDR3 length: 14 amino acids.